This record looks at one T cell receptor (beta chain) sequence and its context. Germline V gene data show CDR1 as SNHLY and CDR2 as FYNNEI. The CDR3 is 13 residues long. V was pared by 4 bases and J by 0 bases, with 3 bases between. Assay used: immunoSEQ multiplex PCR; TCRdb lists only in-frame clones, some missing. Among approximately 70,000 clones listed, around 90% were seen once. The data were taken from a study of T cell changes during pregnancy in multiple sclerosis. Sequenced here: peripheral blood, sampled in the third trimester of pregnancy. The sequence was collected from a female donor with multiple sclerosis, enrolled in a pregnancy study. J is TRBJ2-2 and V is TRBV2; no definite D call. Here the CDR3 DNA reads TGTGCCAGCAGTGTCGCGAACACCGGGGAGCTGTTTTTT. Translated: CASSVANTGELFF. Full variable domain (outside the CDR3, taken from reference TRBV2 and TRBJ2-2): EPEVTQTPSHQVTQMGQEVILRCVPISNHLYFYWYRQILGQKVEFLVSFYNNEISEKSEIFDDQFSVERPDGSNFTLKIRSTKLEDSAMYFCASSVANTGELFFGEGSRLTVL.